The sequence of this TCR beta chain was determined in a study of blood T cell repertoires in COVID-19. In the study overall: Acute and convalescent COVID-19 samples came from the United States, Italy and Spain.

Per the original data handling: Estimation of nucleated cell counts relied on the amplification of reference gene primers. Generated by immunoSEQ multiplex PCR, the TCRdb table keeps only in-frame clones and is missing some. V and J calls and clone size are those listed in that table; D and trimming were worked out from the DNA. The data contain about 45,000 clones, around nine tenths of them singletons. The V segment lost 2 bases and the J segment 7 bases; nucleotides outside the gene matches: 6. The CDR3 has 14 residues. The germline CDR1 and CDR2 sequences are MNHEY and SVGAGI. The rearrangement links TRBV6-5 to TRBJ1-2, with 8 bases that match TRBD1. The source of this sequence is a human donor in a cohort sampled during active COVID-19. The sequenced sample was peripheral blood. This CDR3 reads CASSYAAGTGGYTF. In DNA form, the CDR3 reads TGTGCCAGCAGTTACGCGGCCGGGACAGGTGGCTACACCTTC.